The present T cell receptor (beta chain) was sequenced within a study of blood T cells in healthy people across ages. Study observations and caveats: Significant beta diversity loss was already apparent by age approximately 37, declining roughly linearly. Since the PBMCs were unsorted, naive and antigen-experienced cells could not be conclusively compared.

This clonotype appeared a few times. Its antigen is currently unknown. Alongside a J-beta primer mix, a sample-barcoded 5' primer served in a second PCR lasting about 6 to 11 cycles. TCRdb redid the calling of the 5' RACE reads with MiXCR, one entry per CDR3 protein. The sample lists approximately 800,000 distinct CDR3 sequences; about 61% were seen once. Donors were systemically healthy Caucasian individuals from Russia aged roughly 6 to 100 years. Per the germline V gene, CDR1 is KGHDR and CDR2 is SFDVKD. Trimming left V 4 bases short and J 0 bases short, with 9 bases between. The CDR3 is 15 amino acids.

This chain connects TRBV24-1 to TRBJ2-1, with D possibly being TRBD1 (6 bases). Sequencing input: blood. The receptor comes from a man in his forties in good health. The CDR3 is CATSETGYSYNEQFF. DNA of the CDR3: TGTGCCACCAGTGAAACAGGGTACTCCTACAATGAGCAGTTCTTC.